The clone carrying this T cell receptor (beta chain) was picked up many times. Its specificity is unknown. V shed 3 bases and J shed 0 bases, with 11 bases lying between them. This CDR3 spans 15 amino acids. Germline values: CDR1 SNHLY, CDR2 FYNNEI. This sample was taken from a study of regulatory T cells in long-lasting Graves disease. Background on the study: Positivity for TSH receptor antibodies plus over 5 years of antithyroid drugs meant persistent Graves' disease.

The time point here: persistent/refractory GD, antithyroid drugs over 5 years with positive TRAb. RNA isolated from PBMCs was used to make the TCR library. Arm-PCR of CDR3 regions and iRepertoire HTBI primers were used to build TCR beta libraries. TCRdb ran MiXCR on the multiplex PCR reads and lists one entry per CDR3 protein. The table records 650,000 to 700,000 distinct CDR3 sequences, approximately 29% of them present only once. Broader study findings: There was favoring of TRBV28, TRBJ1-2 and TRBJ2-5 in persistent disease.

The receptor was isolated from a female donor with Graves disease. The V call is TRBV2, the J call TRBJ1-1; D call uncertain. The sample consisted of peripheral blood mononuclear cells (PBMCs), taken when the disease was refractory, from a patient treated with antithyroid drugs. CDR3 residues: CASSERRTMNTEAFF. The CDR3 nucleotides are TGTGCCAGCAGTGAGCGGCGGACCATGAACACTGAAGCTTTCTTT.